Below are 10 T cell receptor beta chains sequenced from a single sample in a study of CD8 T cells in ankylosing spondylitis. TCRdb reanalysed the 5' RACE reads using MiXCR and keeps one entry per CDR3 protein. The sample shows about 240,000 distinct CDR3 sequences, about 11% of them seen only once. The sample was blood, either unsorted or a sorted T cell fraction (not recorded which). The receptors come from a male donor with ankylosing spondylitis or in good health (not recorded which).

This clonotype has more than one count but fewer than ten. The chain has TRBV29-1 and TRBJ2-7; D might be TRBD1 (5 bases). The CDR3 sequence is 11 residues long. Trimming stripped 7 bases from V and 6 bases from J, with 13 bases between. CDR1 and CDR2 from the germline V gene are SQVTM and ANQGSEA. DNA for the CDR3: TGCAGCGGTAAAGGGGTTAGCGAGCAGTACTTC. As protein: CSGKGVSEQYF.

This clonotype has just a few counts. The chain links TRBV28 to TRBJ2-7; D is perhaps TRBD2 (5 bases). The CDR3 is 13 amino acids. Trimming took off 4 bases at V and 4 bases at J, with 11 bases between the two ends. Germline V lookup: CDR1 MDHEN, CDR2 SYDVKM. The CDR3 bases are TGTGCCAGCAGTTCCTCGGACTCTTACGAGCAGTACTTC. Protein sequence: CASSSSDSYEQYF.

This clonotype was seen repeatedly, ten times or more. V gene TRBV5-1 combines with J gene TRBJ2-7; 12 positions agree with TRBD1. The CDR3 loop spans 13 amino acids. With V trimmed by 6 bases and J by 4 bases, 2 bases remained unmatched. CDR1 is SGHRS and CDR2 is YFSETQ in the germline V gene. The CDR3 is CASMGQGAYEQYF. CDR3 DNA: TGCGCCAGCATGGGACAGGGGGCGTACGAGCAGTACTTC.

This clonotype has at least ten counts. The J gene is TRBJ2-3, the V gene TRBV5-1; 8 bases are shared with TRBD2. Germline-derived CDR1 and CDR2 are SGHRS and YFSETQ. This CDR3 is 19 amino acids long. V lost 1 base, J lost 2 bases, and 15 bases stayed unmatched. The CDR3: CASSLWGTSGVGNTDTQYF. The DNA of the CDR3 is TGCGCCAGCAGCTTGTGGGGTACTAGCGGAGTTGGGAACACAGATACGCAGTATTTT.

This clonotype showed up many times. This sequence joins TRBV14 and TRBJ2-7; D call uncertain. Trimming pared 1 base from V and 3 bases from J, leaving 4 bases between. This CDR3 is 12 amino acids long. Germline CDR1 SGHDN, CDR2 FVKESK. The CDR3 DNA sequence: TGTGCCAGCAGCCAAGCGAACTACGAGCAGTACTTC. Its translation is CASSQANYEQYF.

This clonotype was recorded a few times. This sequence joins TRBV21-1 and TRBJ2-7; the table assigns TRBD1, which was not confirmed against the DNA. TRBV21-1 is an annotated pseudogene. This CDR3 is built from 13 residues. In DNA form, the CDR3 reads TGTGCCAGCAGCTCAAACAGGCCCTACGAGCAGTACTTC. Amino acid sequence: CASSSNRPYEQYF.

This clonotype was detected ten times or more. The rearrangement joins TRBV25-1 to TRBJ2-7, with a possible D match to TRBD1 (6 bases). Germline CDR1 reads MGHDK; CDR2 reads SYGVNS. The CDR3 sequence is 11 residues long. Deletions cut 2 bases from V and 8 bases from J, with 7 bases between. For the CDR3, the DNA is TGTGCCAGCAGTGAAGGACAGAAGCAGTACTTC. Translation gives CASSEGQKQYF.

This clonotype turned up a few times. This chain joins TRBV9 and TRBJ2-3; D unclear. CDR1 is SGDLS, CDR2 YYNGEE, per germline. Between the trimmed V and J ends, which lost 4 bases and 4 bases, there was a span of 13 bases. The CDR3 contains 14 residues. Here the CDR3 DNA reads TGTGCCAGCAGCTCGAAAGCAGTGGCAGATACGCAGTATTTT. This translates into CASSSKAVADTQYF.

The chain is built from TRBV4-1 and TRBJ2-7; D is possibly TRBD2 (7 bases). This CDR3 is 16 amino acids long. Deletions cut 4 bases from V and 4 bases from J, with 20 bases between. From germline, CDR1 is MGHRA and CDR2 YSYEKL. CDR3 sequence (DNA): TGCGCCAGCAGCCCGGGGGGCGGGAGAAACAGTTACGAGCAGTACTTC. This codes for CASSPGGGRNSYEQYF.

This clonotype occurred many times. This rearrangement joins TRBV10-2 to TRBJ2-5; D unclear. The length of the CDR3 is 12 residues. Looked up from germline, CDR1 is WSHSY and CDR2 is SAAADI. Trimming removed 3 bases at V and 3 bases at J, with 5 bases between. CDR3 region: CASSERKETQYF. CDR3 nucleotide sequence: TGCGCCAGCAGTGAAAGGAAAGAGACCCAGTACTTC.